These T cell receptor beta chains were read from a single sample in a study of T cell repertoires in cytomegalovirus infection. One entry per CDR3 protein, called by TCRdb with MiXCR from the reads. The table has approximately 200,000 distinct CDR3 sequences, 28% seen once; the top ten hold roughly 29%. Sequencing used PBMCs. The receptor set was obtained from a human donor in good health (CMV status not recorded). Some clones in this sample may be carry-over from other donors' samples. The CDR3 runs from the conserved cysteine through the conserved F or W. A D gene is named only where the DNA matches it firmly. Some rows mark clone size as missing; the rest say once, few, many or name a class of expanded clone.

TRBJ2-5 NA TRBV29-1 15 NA CSVEVRTPQGETQYF TGCAGCGTTGAAGTACGGACTCCTCAGGGCGAGACCCAGTACTTC
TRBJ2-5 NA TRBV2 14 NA CASSEEVTGGTQYF TGTGCCAGCAGTGAGGAGGTAACTGGGGGGACCCAGTACTTC
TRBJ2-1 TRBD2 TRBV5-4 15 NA CASSGGLAGGNEQFF TGTGCCAGCAGCGGGGGACTAGCGGGGGGCAATGAGCAGTTCTTC
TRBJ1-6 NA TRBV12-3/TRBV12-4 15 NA CASSLATAHNSPLHF TGTGCCAGCAGTTTAGCGACAGCTCATAATTCACCCCTCCACTTT
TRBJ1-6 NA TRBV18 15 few CASSPGHNYNSPLHF TGTGCCAGCTCACCTGGACACAACTATAATTCACCCCTCCACTTT
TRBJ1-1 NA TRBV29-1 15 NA CSVSGRLLMNTEAFF TGCAGCGTGTCAGGACGGCTTCTTATGAACACTGAAGCTTTCTTT
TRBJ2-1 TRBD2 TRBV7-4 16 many CASSSPGLAGEVEQFF TGTGCCAGCAGCTCACCGGGACTAGCGGGGGAGGTTGAGCAGTTCTTC
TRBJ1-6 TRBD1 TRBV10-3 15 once CAISMTGDGDSPLHF TGTGCCATCAGCATGACAGGGGATGGGGATTCACCCCTCCACTTT
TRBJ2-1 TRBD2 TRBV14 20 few CASSPGLAGGTSNSYNEQFF TGTGCCAGCAGCCCCGGTTTAGCGGGGGGGACTTCCAACTCCTACAATGAGCAGTTCTTC
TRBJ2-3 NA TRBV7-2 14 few CASSFTGPTDTQYF TGTGCCAGCAGCTTTACAGGGCCCACAGATACGCAGTATTTT
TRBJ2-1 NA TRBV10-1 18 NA CASSDIEGGGDIYNEQFF TGCGCCAGCAGTGATATTGAGGGAGGGGGCGATATCTACAATGAGCAGTTCTTC
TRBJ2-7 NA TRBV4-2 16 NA CASSQERETVSYEQYF TGTGCCAGCAGCCAAGAACGAGAGACGGTATCCTACGAGCAGTACTTC
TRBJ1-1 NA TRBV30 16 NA CAWSVFPASMNTEAFF TGTGCCTGGAGTGTTTTTCCGGCAAGTATGAACACTGAAGCTTTCTTT
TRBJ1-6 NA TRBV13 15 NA CASSLEGDYNSPLHF TGTGCCAGCAGCTTGGAGGGGGACTATAATTCACCCCTCCACTTT
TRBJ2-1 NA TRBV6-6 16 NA CASSLPGTGLRNEQFF TGTGCCAGCAGTTTGCCCGGGACCGGCCTTAGGAATGAGCAGTTCTTC
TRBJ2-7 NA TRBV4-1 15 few CASSPGSPGSYEQYF TGCGCCAGCAGCCCGGGGAGCCCTGGTTCCTACGAGCAGTACTTC
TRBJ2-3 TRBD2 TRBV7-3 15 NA CASSPRTSGGDTQYF TGTGCCAGCAGCCCTAGGACTAGCGGGGGAGATACGCAGTATTTT
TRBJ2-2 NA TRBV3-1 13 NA CASSQDLAGELFF TGTGCCAGCAGCCAAGATCTTGCCGGGGAGCTGTTTTTT
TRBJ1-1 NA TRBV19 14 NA CASSIGSSNTEAFF TGTGCCAGTAGTATTGGCAGCTCGAACACTGAAGCTTTCTTT
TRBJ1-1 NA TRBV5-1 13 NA CASSKGLTTEAFF TGCGCCAGCAGCAAGGGACTGACCACTGAAGCTTTCTTT
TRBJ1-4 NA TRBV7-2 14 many CASSFPGQNEKLFF TGTGCCAGCAGCTTTCCGGGTCAGAATGAAAAACTGTTTTTT
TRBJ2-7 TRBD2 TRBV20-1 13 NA CSASTPSGATQYF TGCAGTGCTAGCACCCCCAGCGGGGCCACCCAGTACTTC
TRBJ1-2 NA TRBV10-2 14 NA CASSEEYANYGYTF TGCGCCAGCAGTGAGGAGTACGCTAACTATGGCTACACCTTC
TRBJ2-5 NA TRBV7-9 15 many CASSLPGRTQETQYF TGTGCCAGCAGCTTGCCGGGACGGACTCAAGAGACCCAGTACTTC
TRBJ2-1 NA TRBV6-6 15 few CASRGGGTDYNEQFF TGTGCCAGCAGGGGAGGGGGGACAGATTACAATGAGCAGTTCTTC
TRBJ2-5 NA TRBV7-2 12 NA CASSLVAETQYF TGTGCCAGCAGCTTAGTAGCGGAGACCCAGTACTTC
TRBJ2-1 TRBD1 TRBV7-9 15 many CASSFLGQGENEQFF TGTGCCAGCAGCTTCCTTGGACAGGGCGAAAATGAGCAGTTCTTC
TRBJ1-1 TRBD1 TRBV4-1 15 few CASSQQGVGNTEAFF TGCGCCAGCAGCCAACAGGGGGTCGGGAACACTGAAGCTTTCTTT
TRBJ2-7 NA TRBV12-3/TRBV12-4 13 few CASSLEGIYEQYF TGTGCCAGCAGTTTAGAAGGCATCTACGAGCAGTACTTC
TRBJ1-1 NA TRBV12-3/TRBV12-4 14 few CASSPGILNTEAFF TGTGCCAGCAGTCCCGGGATCCTGAACACTGAAGCTTTCTTT
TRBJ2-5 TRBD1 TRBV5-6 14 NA CASSLGTGTKTQYF TGTGCCAGCAGCTTGGGGACAGGGACGAAGACCCAGTACTTC